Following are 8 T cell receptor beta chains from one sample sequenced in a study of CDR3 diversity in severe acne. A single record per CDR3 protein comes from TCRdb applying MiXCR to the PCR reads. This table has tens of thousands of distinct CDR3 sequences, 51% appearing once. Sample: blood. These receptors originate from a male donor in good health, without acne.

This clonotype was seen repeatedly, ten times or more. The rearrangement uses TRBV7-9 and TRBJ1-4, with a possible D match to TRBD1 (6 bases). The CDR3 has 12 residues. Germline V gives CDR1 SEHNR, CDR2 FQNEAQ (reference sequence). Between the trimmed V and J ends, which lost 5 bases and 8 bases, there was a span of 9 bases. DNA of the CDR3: TGTGCCAGCAGCCCCGGACAGGAAAAACTGTTTTTT. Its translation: CASSPGQEKLFF.

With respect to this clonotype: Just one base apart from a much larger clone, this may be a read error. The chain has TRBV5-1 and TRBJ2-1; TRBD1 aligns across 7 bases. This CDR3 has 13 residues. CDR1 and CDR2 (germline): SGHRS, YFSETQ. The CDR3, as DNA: TGCGCCAGCAGCTTGGAACAGGGGAGTGAGCGGTTCTTC. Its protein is CASSLEQGSERFF.

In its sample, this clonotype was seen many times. CDR3 coding DNA: TGTGCCAGCAGCGTAGATAGCGGGTCCACAGATACGCAGTATTTT. Amino acid sequence: CASSVDSGSTDTQYF. V and J are TRBV9 and TRBJ2-3; 7 bases are a match to TRBD2. The V gene end was trimmed by 0 bases and the J gene end by 2 bases; junction bases not matched to a gene: 3. Germline V CDR1 and CDR2: SGDLS, YYNGEE. The CDR3 totals 15 residues.

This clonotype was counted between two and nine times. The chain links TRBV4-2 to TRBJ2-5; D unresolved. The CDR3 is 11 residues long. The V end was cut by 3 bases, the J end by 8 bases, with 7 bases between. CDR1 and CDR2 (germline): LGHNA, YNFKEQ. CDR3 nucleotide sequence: TGTGCCAGCAGCCACCTCACCACCCAGTACTTC. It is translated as CASSHLTTQYF.

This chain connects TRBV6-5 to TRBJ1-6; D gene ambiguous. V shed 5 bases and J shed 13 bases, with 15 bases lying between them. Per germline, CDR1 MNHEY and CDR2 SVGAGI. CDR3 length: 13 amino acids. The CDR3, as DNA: TGTGCCAGCAGTATGGGCCGTTTGGGGCCCCTCCACTTT. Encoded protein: CASSMGRLGPLHF.

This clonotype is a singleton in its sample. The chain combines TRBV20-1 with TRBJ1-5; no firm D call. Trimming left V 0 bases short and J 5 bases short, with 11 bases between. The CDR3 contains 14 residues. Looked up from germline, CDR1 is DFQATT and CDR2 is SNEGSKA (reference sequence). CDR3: CSARDGRPDQPQHF. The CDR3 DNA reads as TGCAGTGCTAGAGATGGCAGGCCGGATCAGCCCCAGCATTTT.

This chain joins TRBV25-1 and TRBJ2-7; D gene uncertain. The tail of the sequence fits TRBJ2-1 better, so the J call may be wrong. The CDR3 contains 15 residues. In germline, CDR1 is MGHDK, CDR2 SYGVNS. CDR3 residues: CASSPVRSSYNEQFF. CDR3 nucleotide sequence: TGTGCCAGCAGTCCCGTTAGAAGCTCCTACAATGAGCAGTTCTTC.

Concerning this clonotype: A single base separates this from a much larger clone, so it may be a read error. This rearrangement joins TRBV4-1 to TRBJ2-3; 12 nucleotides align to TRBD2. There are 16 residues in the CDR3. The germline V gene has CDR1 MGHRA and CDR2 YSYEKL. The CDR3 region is CVSSKLAGGSTDTQYF. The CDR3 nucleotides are TGCGTCAGCAGCAAACTAGCGGGAGGTAGCACAGATACGCAGTATTTT.